These T cell receptor beta chains were read from a single sample in a study of T cell repertoires in cytomegalovirus infection. TCRdb reprocessed the reads with MiXCR, giving one entry per CDR3 protein. The data contain some 280,000 distinct CDR3 sequences, roughly an eighth of them seen just once; the ten biggest clones take up around 9%. Sequenced material: PBMCs. These receptors were taken from a human donor in good health (CMV status not recorded). Some clones in this sample may be carry-over from other donors' samples. Each CDR3 is given with its conserved first and last residue. A D gene is named only where the DNA matches it firmly. Rows give clone size only sometimes, using once, few, many, or a class for an expanded clone.

>TRBV7-2|many|-|TRBJ1-1
TGTGCCAGCAGCTTATTGGGACGAACGAGTGGAGCTTTCTTT
CASSLLGRTSGAFF
>TRBV27|many|TRBD2|TRBJ2-7
TGTGCCAGCAGTTCCTCATCCATTTTATCTAGCGGGAGTATCCCCTACGAGCAGTACTTC
CASSSSSILSSGSIPYEQYF
>TRBV5-1|-|-|TRBJ2-1
TGCGCCAGCAGCCACTCGGGAGCTTCGCAGTTCTTC
CASSHSGASQFF
>TRBV11-2|many|-|TRBJ2-5
TGTGCCAGCAGCTTAGATGGCAGCATCCAAGAGACCCAGTACTTC
CASSLDGSIQETQYF
>TRBV19|few|-|TRBJ1-1
TGTGCCAGTAGTCTTCTTCTTACTAGGGGCACTGAAGCTTTCTTT
CASSLLLTRGTEAFF
>TRBV29-1|few|-|TRBJ2-1
TGCAGCGTTGAATGGCGGAAGAGAAGCTCCTACAATGAGCAGTTCTTC
CSVEWRKRSSYNEQFF
>TRBV4-3|-|-|TRBJ1-6
TGCGCCAGCAGCCAGGGCGGGACCTATAATTCACCCCTCCACTTT
CASSQGGTYNSPLHF
>TRBV11-2|few|-|TRBJ2-7
TGTGCCAGCAGACAGGGTGAGACCTACGAGCAGTACTTC
CASRQGETYEQYF
>TRBV7-8|many|-|TRBJ1-4
TGTGCCAGCAGCGACCGCAGGGGACCCCTAGGTGAAAAACTGTTTTTT
CASSDRRGPLGEKLFF
>TRBV19|-|-|TRBJ2-7
TGTGCCAGTAGTATACGGGCCCACTCCTACGAGCAGTACTTC
CASSIRAHSYEQYF
>TRBV19|many|-|TRBJ1-5
TGTGCCAGTAGCTACCTTACAGGGTGGCTCGGCAATCAGCCCCAGCATTTT
CASSYLTGWLGNQPQHF
>TRBV7-9|many|TRBD2|TRBJ2-7
TGTGCCAGCAGCCCCTCTGCGGGAGTGGGGTACGAGCAGTACTTC
CASSPSAGVGYEQYF
>TRBV7-8|many|-|TRBJ1-1
TGTGCCAGCAGCTTAGACAGCGAAGCTTTCTTT
CASSLDSEAFF
>TRBV12-3/TRBV12-4|many|-|TRBJ1-1
TGTGCCAGCAGTTTAGCGGTGGCCTTAAACACTGAAGCTTTCTTT
CASSLAVALNTEAFF
>TRBV6-5|few|-|TRBJ1-1
TGTGCCAGCAAACTGGCTTACAGGGCCACTGAAGCTTTCTTT
CASKLAYRATEAFF
>TRBV7-2|once|-|TRBJ2-3
TGTGCCAGCAGCGTGTTGTCCAGGGCTTGTTTCACGGATACGCAGTATTTT
CASSVLSRACFTDTQYF
>TRBV7-9|-|TRBD2|TRBJ2-1
TGTGCCAGCAGCCAATCGGCGGGGGGTGGTGAGCAGTTCTTC
CASSQSAGGGEQFF
>TRBV4-2|-|-|TRBJ2-3
TGTGCCAGCAGCCAAGAGGACACCGCTTACACAGATACGCAGTATTTT
CASSQEDTAYTDTQYF
>TRBV7-2|-|-|TRBJ2-1
TGTGCCAGCAGTCCCGGGACAGAGCAGTTCTTC
CASSPGTEQFF
>TRBV5-4|-|TRBD1|TRBJ1-4
TGTGCCAGCAGCGTCGACAGGGTGGGCACTAATGAAAAACTGTTTTTT
CASSVDRVGTNEKLFF
>TRBV27|few|-|TRBJ2-5
TGTGCCAGCAGTTTAGAGGGAGACGAGACCCAGTACTTC
CASSLEGDETQYF
>TRBV20-1|many|-|TRBJ1-5
TGCAGTGCTAAGTTTGATAGCAATCAGCCCCAGCATTTT
CSAKFDSNQPQHF
>TRBV6-1|many|TRBD2|TRBJ2-7
TGTGCCAGCAGTGGTCCACAGCGGGAGACCCTCTGCGAGCAGTACTTC
CASSGPQRETLCEQYF
>TRBV11-2|-|-|TRBJ2-3
TGTGCCAGCAGCTCGCCCAGAATTAGTACAGATACGCAGTATTTT
CASSSPRISTDTQYF
>TRBV7-9|-|-|TRBJ1-2
TGTGCCAGCACCCTAGTAGTCCCCTTGGATGGCTACACCTTC
CASTLVVPLDGYTF
>TRBV29-1|-|-|TRBJ1-1
TGCAGCGTTGCACAGACTGAAGCTTTCTTT
CSVAQTEAFF
>TRBV7-3|many|TRBD1|TRBJ2-5
TGTGCCAGCAGCTCCGGGACAGGGGTTGGGACCCAGTACTTC
CASSSGTGVGTQYF
>TRBV19|-|TRBD1|TRBJ2-7
TGTGCCAGTAGCCGGACAGGGGGTCTCTACGAGCAGTACTTC
CASSRTGGLYEQYF
>TRBV15|many|-|TRBJ2-5
TGTGCCACCAGCAACCGGGACTTACGACCTAGGGAGACCCAGTACTTC
CATSNRDLRPRETQYF
>TRBV7-9|-|-|TRBJ2-7
TGTGCCAGCAGCTTAGCCCCGGTCATTTTGGGCCACGAGCAGTACTTC
CASSLAPVILGHEQYF
>TRBV6-6|many|TRBD1|TRBJ1-5
TGTGCCAGCAGTTACGAGGGGACAGGGAGCAATCAGCCCCAGCATTTT
CASSYEGTGSNQPQHF
>TRBV5-1|-|-|TRBJ1-1
TGCGCCAGCAGCTTAAGAGGGACCCTGGGAGCTTTCTTT
CASSLRGTLGAFF
>TRBV7-8|few|-|TRBJ2-3
TGTGCCAGCAGCGCCCTGAGGACCCAGGACACAGATACGCAGTATTTT
CASSALRTQDTDTQYF
>TRBV7-9|many|TRBD2|TRBJ2-7
TGTGCCAGCAGCGGAAGGGATAGCGGGGGAGCACAGGACTACGAGCAGTACTTC
CASSGRDSGGAQDYEQYF
>TRBV19|-|-|TRBJ2-4
TGTGCCAGTTTGGGACCGCCCAACATTCAGTACTTC
CASLGPPNIQYF
>TRBV11-3|many|-|TRBJ2-5
TGTGCCAGCAGCCCACAGGGAGTGGAGACCCAGTACTTC
CASSPQGVETQYF
>TRBV7-9|many|TRBD1|TRBJ2-7
TGTGCCAGCAGCTTAGAACAGGGGGTCTACGAGCAGTACTTC
CASSLEQGVYEQYF
>TRBV27|few|-|TRBJ2-5
TGTGCCAGCAGTTCCCGGGAGTTTGAGACCCAGTACTTC
CASSSREFETQYF
>TRBV7-2|many|-|TRBJ1-5
TGTGCCAGCAGCCCTTACCCCGGGAATCAGCCCCAGCATTTT
CASSPYPGNQPQHF
>TRBV7-2|many|TRBD1|TRBJ2-1
TGTGCCAGCAGCTCCGGGACAGGGGTGTACAATGAGCAGTTCTTC
CASSSGTGVYNEQFF
>TRBV7-9|-|TRBD2|TRBJ2-1
TGTGCCAGCAGGGGAGGGCCGTTCAGTGAGCAGTTCTTC
CASRGGPFSEQFF
>TRBV7-2|many|TRBD2|TRBJ2-1
TGTGCCAGCAGCTTCGCGATAGGGACTAGCGGGAGGGGTGAGCAGTTCTTC
CASSFAIGTSGRGEQFF